This T cell receptor beta chain was sequenced during a study of T cells after yellow fever vaccination. Each CDR3 protein is one row after TCRdb ran MiXCR on the 5' RACE reads. The sample yields roughly 500,000 distinct CDR3 sequences, 15% to 20% seen once. V dropped 4 bases and J dropped 1 base, with 14 bases sitting between them. Per the germline V gene, CDR1 is SGHTA and CDR2 is FQGTGA. This CDR3 comprises 17 residues. This chain connects TRBV7-3 to TRBJ2-6, with unresolved D. The material was PBMCs, obtained 15 days after the yellow fever booster vaccination. The receptor was isolated from a man younger than 45 who received the YFV17D yellow fever vaccine. The DNA for the CDR3 is TGTGCCAGCAGCTCCATTTCATCGGCTTCTGGGGCCAACGTCCTGACTTTC. It yields the protein CASSSISSASGANVLTF.